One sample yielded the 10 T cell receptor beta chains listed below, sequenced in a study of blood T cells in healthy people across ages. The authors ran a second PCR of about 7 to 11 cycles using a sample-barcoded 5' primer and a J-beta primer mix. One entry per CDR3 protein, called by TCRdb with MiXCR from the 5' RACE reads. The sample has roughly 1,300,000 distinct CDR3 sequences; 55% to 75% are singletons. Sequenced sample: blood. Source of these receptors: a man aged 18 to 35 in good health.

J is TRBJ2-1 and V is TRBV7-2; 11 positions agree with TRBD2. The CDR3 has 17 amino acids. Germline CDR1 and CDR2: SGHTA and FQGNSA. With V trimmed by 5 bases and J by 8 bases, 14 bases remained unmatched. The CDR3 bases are TGTGCCAGCAGCGCCCTACTTAGCGGGAGGGCCGTTGATGAGCAGTTCTTC. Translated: CASSALLSGRAVDEQFF.

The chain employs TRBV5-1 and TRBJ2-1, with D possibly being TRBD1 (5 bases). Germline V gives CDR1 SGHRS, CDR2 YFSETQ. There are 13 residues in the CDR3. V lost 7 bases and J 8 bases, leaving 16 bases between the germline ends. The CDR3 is CASRLTGVHEQFF. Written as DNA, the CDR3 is TGCGCCAGCCGCCTAACAGGAGTCCATGAGCAGTTCTTC.

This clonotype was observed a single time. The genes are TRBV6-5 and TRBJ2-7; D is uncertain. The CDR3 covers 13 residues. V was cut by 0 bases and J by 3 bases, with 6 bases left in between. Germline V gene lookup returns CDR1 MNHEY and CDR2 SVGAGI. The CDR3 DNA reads TGTGCCAGCAGTTACTCGGACCACTACGAGCAGTACTTC. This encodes CASSYSDHYEQYF.

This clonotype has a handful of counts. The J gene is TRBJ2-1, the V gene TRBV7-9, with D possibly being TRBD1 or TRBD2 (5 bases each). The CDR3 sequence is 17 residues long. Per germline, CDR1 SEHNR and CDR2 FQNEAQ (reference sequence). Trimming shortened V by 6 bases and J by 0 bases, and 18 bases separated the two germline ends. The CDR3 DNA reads TGTGCCAGCAGAACCCGAGGGGTGGGGAGCTCCTACAATGAGCAGTTCTTC. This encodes CASRTRGVGSSYNEQFF.

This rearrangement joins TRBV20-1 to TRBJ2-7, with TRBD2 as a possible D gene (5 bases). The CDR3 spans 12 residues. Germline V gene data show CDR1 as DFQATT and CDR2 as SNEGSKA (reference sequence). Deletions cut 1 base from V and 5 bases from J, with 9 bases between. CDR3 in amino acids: CSARAVGDEQYF. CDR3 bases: TGCAGTGCTAGAGCTGTCGGGGACGAGCAGTACTTC.

CDR3 sequence (DNA): TGTGCCAGCAGCTCGGGGACCTTAAATGTGGAGACCCAGTACTTC. Its translation: CASSSGTLNVETQYF. The chain uses TRBV5-4 and TRBJ2-5; the D gene could be TRBD1 or TRBD2 (5 bases each). Trimming cost V 3 bases and J 5 bases, with 17 bases left between them. There are 15 residues in the CDR3. Germline CDR1 SGHNT, CDR2 YYREEE (reference sequence). Complete variable domain (other parts from reference TRBV5-4 and TRBJ2-5): ETGVTQSPTHLIKTRGQQVTLRCSSQSGHNTVSWYQQALGQGPQFIFQYYREEENGRGNFPPRFSGLQFPNYSSELNVNALELDDSALYLCASSSGTLNVETQYFGPGTRLLVL.

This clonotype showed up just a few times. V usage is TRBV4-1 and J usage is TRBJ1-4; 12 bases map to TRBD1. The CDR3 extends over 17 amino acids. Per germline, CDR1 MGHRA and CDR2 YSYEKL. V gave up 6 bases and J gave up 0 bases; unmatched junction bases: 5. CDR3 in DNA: TGCGCCAGCAGTCGGGACAGGGGGCCTGCAACTAATGAAAAACTGTTTTTT. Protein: CASSRDRGPATNEKLFF.

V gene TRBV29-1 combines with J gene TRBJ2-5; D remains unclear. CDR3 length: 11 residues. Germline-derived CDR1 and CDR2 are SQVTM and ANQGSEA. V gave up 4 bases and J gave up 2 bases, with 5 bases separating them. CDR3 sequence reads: CSVVDQETQYF. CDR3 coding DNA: TGCAGCGTTGTGGATCAAGAGACCCAGTACTTC.

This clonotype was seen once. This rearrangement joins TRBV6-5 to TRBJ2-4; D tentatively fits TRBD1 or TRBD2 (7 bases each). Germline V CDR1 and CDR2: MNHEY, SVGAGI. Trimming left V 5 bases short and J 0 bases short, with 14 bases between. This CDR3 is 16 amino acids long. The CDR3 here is CASSQGGGVAKNIQYF. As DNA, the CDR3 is TGTGCCAGCAGTCAGGGGGGAGGGGTAGCCAAAAACATTCAGTACTTC.

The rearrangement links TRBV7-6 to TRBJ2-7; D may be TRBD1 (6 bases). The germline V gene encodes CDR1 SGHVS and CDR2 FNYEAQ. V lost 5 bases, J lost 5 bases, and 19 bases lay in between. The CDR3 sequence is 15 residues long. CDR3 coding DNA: TGTGCCAGCAGCCCAGGGGCCAGCCTCGGAGACGAGCAGTACTTC. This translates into CASSPGASLGDEQYF.